This entry is about one T cell receptor (beta chain). What it recognizes is unknown. This entry belongs to a study of CD8 T cells in Susac syndrome. Study context: Patients with Susac syndrome, at blood draw, were therapy-naive, on corticosteroids, or on intravenous immunoglobulin alone. Study results and limitations: It was acknowledged by the study that relatively few individuals were included in its TCR sequencing and HLA analysis.

The authors reverse transcribed roughly 0.5 to 1 ug RNA with random hexamers. immunoSEQ multiplex PCR amplified TCR beta CDR3 across 54 Vbeta, 13 Jbeta. MiXCR, run by TCRdb on the immunoSEQ multiplex PCR reads, gives a single entry per CDR3 protein. The sample has 150,000 or so distinct CDR3 sequences, approximately 95% seen once. Sequencing of TCR beta was undertaken in CD8+ and CD4+ T cells derived from blood. This CDR3 region has 13 residues. CDR1 is SQVTM, CDR2 ANQGSEA, per germline. Trimming removed 5 bases at V and 0 bases at J, with 7 bases between. Sequencing was carried out using CD4+ T cells from PBMCs. The TCR originated in a human donor with Susac syndrome. The gene calls are TRBV29-1 and TRBJ2-2, with D perhaps matching TRBD1 (6 bases). The chain's CDR3 is CSVRTANTGELFF. The CDR3, as DNA: TGCAGCGTTCGGACAGCGAACACCGGGGAGCTGTTTTTT.